The entry below describes one T cell receptor (beta chain). This clonotype has only one observation. Its antigen target is currently unknown. Base qualities were left out, and no much larger clone turns up one base away. One read alone is weak evidence. These data come from a study of CD8 T cells in Susac syndrome (dated by TCRdb to about 2019). Notes on the research overall: Among the Susac syndrome patients who were sequenced, clinically active disease was present in 5 or 6 and clinical remission was observed in roughly eight. At the time of blood withdrawal, Susac syndrome patients were either therapy-naive, taking corticosteroids (with some also receiving IVIg), or on IVIg alone. Repertoire sequencing was used to test whether CD8+ T cell activation and differentiation in Susac syndrome was antigen driven. Study-level results and caveats: The number of individuals in the TCR sequencing and HLA analysis was recognized as being relatively small. No clonal expansion was detected in the CD4+ T cell repertoire of Susac syndrome patients.

The CDR3 numbers 15 residues from cysteine through phenylalanine. Only the CDR3 DNA is retained, 45 bases long and in frame from the first base. V is pared back by 0 bases and J by 0 bases, with 7 bases lying between the germline termini. Peripheral blood CD8+ and CD4+ T cells from healthy donors, Susac syndrome patients and multiple sclerosis patients were profiled using high-throughput TCR beta sequencing. The Susac syndrome patients fulfilled recently defined diagnostic criteria for definite or probable disease. Bulk CD8+ and CD4+ T cells were purified by magnetic negative isolation, whereas CD8+ TEMRA cells were enriched by FACS. Blood was drawn into EDTA tubes, processed within 24 hours, and PBMCs were isolated by density gradient centrifugation. PBMCs intended for TCR sequencing were frozen in liquid nitrogen and were later thawed in a 37 degrees C water bath. The sorted or isolated CD4+, CD8+ and CD8+ TEMRA cells had a purity of 90% or higher.

RNA was extracted with the RNeasy kit and about 0.45 to 1 ug was reverse transcribed using random hexamers. The immunoSEQ multiplex PCR assay, covering 54 Vbeta and 13 Jbeta segments, was used to amplify TCR beta CDR3 regions. PCR amplification bias was corrected by using a synthetic template baseline for primer optimization and computational correction. Per the source publication's procedure: Reads were annotated to V, D and J genes according to IMGT and were analyzed with immunoSEQ Analyzer, with only productive sequences retained. Clonality was calculated as one minus the Shannon entropy normalized by log2 of the number of productive unique sequences. For each patient and control, public and private clones were evaluated within the 100 most prevalent clones. A clone was defined as Susac-specific if it was absent from the healthy and MS cohorts, from about 1,100 published viral clones and from other ImmuneACCESS disease sequences. The public sequencing data were trimmed at Q25 with fastp and processed into clonotypes with MiXCR by TCRdb, which kept only in-frame beta chains. Here each entry gathers all rows of one CDR3 protein and keeps the most common genes and DNA. The V and J calls were not made by the authors but by TCRdb's processing. Within this sample are hundreds of thousands of distinct CDR3 sequences, with less than 95% of them counted one time only. 0.15% to 0.2% of the sample lies in the top ten.

The receptor was derived from a human donor with Susac syndrome. The chain is encoded by TRBV12-3 or TRBV12-4 joined to TRBJ2-3; tentative D gene TRBD1, with 6 bases matching. The source material was CD4+ T cells from PBMCs. The CDR3 sequence is CASSLAGASTDTQYF. At the DNA level, the sequence is TGTGCCAGCAGTTTAGCGGGGGCCAGCACAGATACGCAGTATTTT.